These T cell receptor beta chains were read from a single sample in a study of T-cell reconstitution after alpha-beta-depleted transplantation in children. A single record per CDR3 protein comes from TCRdb applying MiXCR to the PCR reads. In the table there are around 450,000 distinct CDR3 sequences, roughly a tenth of which are singletons. The sequencing here drew on PBMCs, taken before TCRalphabeta/CD19-depleted stem cell transplant. The origin of the receptors is a child younger than 10 with inherited bone marrow failure, due to receive a stem cell transplant. The CDR3 runs from the conserved cysteine through the conserved F or W.

>TRBV20-1|TRBJ2-7
CSAGDLSGSSYEQYF
>TRBV20-1|TRBJ2-7
CSAGAATYEQYF
>TRBV5-1|TRBJ2-7
CASNDSPYEQYF
>TRBV10-3|TRBJ2-7
CAISPLLGSYEQYF
>TRBV21-1|TRBJ2-3
CASSNGFRIWDRGNYTDTQYF
>TRBV7-9|TRBJ1-5
CASSLEIGNSNQPQHF
>TRBV5-1|TRBJ2-1
CASSLDLKNEQFF
>TRBV25-1|TRBJ2-7
CASRGTDSEQYF
>TRBV2|TRBJ2-1
CASSETGRTRSYNEQFF
>TRBV29-1|TRBJ2-7
CSVAQTSYEQYF
>TRBV9|TRBJ2-7
CASSVVPGPSYEQYF
>TRBV7-6|TRBJ2-7
CASVEVFTRGTIRVQYF
>TRBV28|TRBJ2-3
CASSLQWAGVNQGQYF
>TRBV5-1|TRBJ1-1
CASSGTGDTEAFF
>TRBV27|TRBJ1-6
CASSWDGNSPLHF
>TRBV5-1|TRBJ2-7
CASSSSGTGGYEQYF
>TRBV15|TRBJ2-1
CATSRGFEFNEQFF
>TRBV7-2|TRBJ1-1
CASSPRQDAEAFF
>TRBV20-1|TRBJ1-5
CSAKGISNQPQHF
>TRBV3-1|TRBJ2-7
CASSQAGQARFFYEQYF
>TRBV15|TRBJ1-2
CATSRDRGPPGTYGYTF
>TRBV20-1|TRBJ2-3
CSARGLAGVEDTQYF
>TRBV4-3|TRBJ2-3
CASSQDRAGWGTDTQYF
>TRBV24-1|TRBJ2-1
CATSDAGSGRGAYNEQFF
>TRBV29-1|TRBJ2-7
CSVEDLQGEQYF
>TRBV4-3|TRBJ2-1
CASSQHLAGLGYNEQFF
>TRBV7-2|TRBJ2-1
CASSLYGEQFF
>TRBV12-3/TRBV12-4|TRBJ1-2
CASAAWASYTF
>TRBV27|TRBJ2-7
CASSLDRGGIYEQYF
>TRBV6-2/TRBV6-3|TRBJ2-6
CASSRAYSSSGANVLTF
>TRBV5-6|TRBJ2-7
CASSPDRGNYEQYF
>TRBV9|TRBJ1-1
CASSVDTTNTEAFF
>TRBV2|TRBJ2-1
CASTLSGRFGNEQFF
>TRBV29-1|TRBJ2-5
CSVEESTSSVQETQYF
>TRBV5-4|TRBJ1-2
CASSPPGPGVYTF
>TRBV29-1|TRBJ1-2
CSVETFGDEGGGYGYTF
>TRBV12-3/TRBV12-4|TRBJ2-3
CASSLSALARDREDSDTQYF
>TRBV20-1|TRBJ2-7
CSATLAGVESYEQYF
>TRBV4-2|TRBJ1-2
CASSQEGREGSF
>TRBV12-3/TRBV12-4|TRBJ2-5
CASRPGHSGETQYF
>TRBV5-1|TRBJ2-3
CASSFLYGNTQYF
>TRBV3-1|TRBJ2-5
CASSQMVLAGLAGEETQYF
>TRBV10-3|TRBJ2-5
CAIMRGAGETQYF
>TRBV27|TRBJ2-1
CATHSGSSYNEQFF
>TRBV29-1|TRBJ2-7
CSVVQGHSYEQYF
>TRBV12-3/TRBV12-4|TRBJ2-4
CASSWDRKNIQYF
>TRBV15|TRBJ2-1
CATSRGQGGEQFF
>TRBV18|TRBJ2-1
CASSRGLNYNEQFF
>TRBV10-2|TRBJ2-5
CASSAVAPQETQYF